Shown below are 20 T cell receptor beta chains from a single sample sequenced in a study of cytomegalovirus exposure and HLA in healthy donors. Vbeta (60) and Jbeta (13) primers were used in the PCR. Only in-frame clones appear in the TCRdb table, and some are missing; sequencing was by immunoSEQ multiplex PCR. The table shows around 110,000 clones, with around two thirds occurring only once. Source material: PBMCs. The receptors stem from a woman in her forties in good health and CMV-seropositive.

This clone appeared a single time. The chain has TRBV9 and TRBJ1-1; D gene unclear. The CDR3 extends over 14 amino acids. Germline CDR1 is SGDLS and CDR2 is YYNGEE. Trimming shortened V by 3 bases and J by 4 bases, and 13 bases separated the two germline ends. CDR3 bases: TGTGCCAGCAGCGGCGTTGGGGAGGGCACTGAAGCTTTCTTT. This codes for CASSGVGEGTEAFF.

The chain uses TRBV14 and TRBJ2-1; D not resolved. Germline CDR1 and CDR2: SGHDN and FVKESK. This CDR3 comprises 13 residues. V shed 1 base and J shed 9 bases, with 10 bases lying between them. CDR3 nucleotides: TGTGCCAGCAGCCAAGTGTTAGCCGGTGAGCAGTTCTTC. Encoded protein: CASSQVLAGEQFF.

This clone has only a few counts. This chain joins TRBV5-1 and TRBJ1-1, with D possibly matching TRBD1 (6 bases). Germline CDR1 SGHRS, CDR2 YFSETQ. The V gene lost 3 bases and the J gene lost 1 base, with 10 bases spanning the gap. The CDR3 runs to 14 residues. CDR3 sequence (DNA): TGCGCCAGCAGCTCCCGGACAGAGAACACTGAAGCTTTCTTT. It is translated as CASSSRTENTEAFF.

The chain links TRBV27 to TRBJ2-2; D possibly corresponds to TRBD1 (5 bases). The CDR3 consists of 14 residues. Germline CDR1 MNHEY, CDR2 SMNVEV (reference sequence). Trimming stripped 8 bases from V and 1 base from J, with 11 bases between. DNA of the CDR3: TGTGCCAGCTCCTTGACAGTGAACACCGGGGAGCTGTTTTTT. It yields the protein CASSLTVNTGELFF.

The CDR3 protein is CASIWGESRQPQHF. In DNA, the CDR3 is TGTGCCAGCATTTGGGGGGAGAGCCGTCAGCCCCAGCATTTT. The chain joins TRBV28 to TRBJ1-5; maybe TRBD1 (5 bases). The CDR3 spans 14 residues. V dropped 7 bases and J dropped 6 bases, with 16 bases sitting between them. Germline V gene sequence: CDR1 MDHEN, CDR2 SYDVKM.

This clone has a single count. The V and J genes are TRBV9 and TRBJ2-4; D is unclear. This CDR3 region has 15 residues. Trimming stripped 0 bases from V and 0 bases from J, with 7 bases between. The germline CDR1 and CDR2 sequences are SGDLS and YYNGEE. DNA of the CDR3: TGTGCCAGCAGCGTAGGAGCTCTAGCCAAAAACATTCAGTACTTC. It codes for CASSVGALAKNIQYF.

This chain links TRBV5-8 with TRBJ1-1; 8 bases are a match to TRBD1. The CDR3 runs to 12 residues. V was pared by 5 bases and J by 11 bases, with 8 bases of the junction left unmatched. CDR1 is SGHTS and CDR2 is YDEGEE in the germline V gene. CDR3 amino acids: CASRAGGASAFF. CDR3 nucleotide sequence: TGTGCCAGCAGAGCAGGGGGCGCGAGCGCTTTCTTT.

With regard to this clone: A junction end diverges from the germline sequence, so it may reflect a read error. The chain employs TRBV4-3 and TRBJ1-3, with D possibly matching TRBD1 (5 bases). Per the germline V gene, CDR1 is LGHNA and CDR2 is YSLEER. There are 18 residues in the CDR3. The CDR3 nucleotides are TGCGCCAGCAGCCAAGACCGGGGACTCCGGCACTCTCGAAACACCATATATTTT. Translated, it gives CASSQDRGLRHSRNTIYF.

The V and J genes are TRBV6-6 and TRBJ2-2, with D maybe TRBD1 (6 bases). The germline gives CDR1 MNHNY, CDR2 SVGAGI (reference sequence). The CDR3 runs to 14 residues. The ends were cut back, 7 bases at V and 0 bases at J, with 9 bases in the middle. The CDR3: CASTRQANTGELFF. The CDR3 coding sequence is TGTGCCAGCACTAGACAGGCGAACACCGGGGAGCTGTTTTTT.

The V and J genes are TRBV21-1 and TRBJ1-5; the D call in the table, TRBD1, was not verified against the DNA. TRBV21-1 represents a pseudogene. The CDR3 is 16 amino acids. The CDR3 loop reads CASTEGQAARVQPQHF. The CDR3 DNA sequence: TGTGCCAGCACTGAGGGACAGGCAGCGCGTGTTCAGCCCCAGCATTTT.

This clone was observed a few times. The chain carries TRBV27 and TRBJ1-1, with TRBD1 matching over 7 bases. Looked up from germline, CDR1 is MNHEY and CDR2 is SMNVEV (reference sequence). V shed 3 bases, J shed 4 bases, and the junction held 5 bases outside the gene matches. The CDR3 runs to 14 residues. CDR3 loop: CASSFKGAFTEAFF. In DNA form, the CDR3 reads TGTGCCAGCAGTTTCAAGGGGGCCTTCACTGAAGCTTTCTTT.

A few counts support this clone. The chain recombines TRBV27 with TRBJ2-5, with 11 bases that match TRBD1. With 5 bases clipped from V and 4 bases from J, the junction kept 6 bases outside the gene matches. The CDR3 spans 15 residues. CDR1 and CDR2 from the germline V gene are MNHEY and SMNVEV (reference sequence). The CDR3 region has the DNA TGTGCCAGCAGTCCGGGACAGGGGGGGGGAGAGACCCAGTACTTC. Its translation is CASSPGQGGGETQYF.

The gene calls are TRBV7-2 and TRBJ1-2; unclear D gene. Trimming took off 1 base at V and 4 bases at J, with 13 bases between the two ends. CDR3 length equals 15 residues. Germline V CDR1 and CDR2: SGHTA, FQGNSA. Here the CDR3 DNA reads TGTGCCAGCAGCTTAGGCGGGCAGCCCGGCTATGGCTACACCTTC. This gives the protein CASSLGGQPGYGYTF.

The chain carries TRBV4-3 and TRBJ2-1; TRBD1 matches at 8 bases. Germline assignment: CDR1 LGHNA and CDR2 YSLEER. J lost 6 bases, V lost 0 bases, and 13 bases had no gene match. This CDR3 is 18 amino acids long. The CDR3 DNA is TGCGCCAGCAGCCAAGATTTCGCGGACAGGGACGCCGGCAATGAGCAGTTCTTC. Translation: CASSQDFADRDAGNEQFF.

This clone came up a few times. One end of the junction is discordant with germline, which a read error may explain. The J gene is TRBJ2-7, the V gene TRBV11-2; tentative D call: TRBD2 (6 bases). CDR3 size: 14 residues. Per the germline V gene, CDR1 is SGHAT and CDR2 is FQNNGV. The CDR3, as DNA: TGTGCCAGCAGCTGGCCGGGACTTCAATACGGGCAGTACTTC. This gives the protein CASSWPGLQYGQYF.

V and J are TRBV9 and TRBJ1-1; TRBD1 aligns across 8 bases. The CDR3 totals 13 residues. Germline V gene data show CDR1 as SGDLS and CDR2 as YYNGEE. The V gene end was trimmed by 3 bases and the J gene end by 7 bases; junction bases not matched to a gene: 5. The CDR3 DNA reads TGTGCCAGCAGCGAGACAGGGGTGGGTGAAGCTTTCTTT. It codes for CASSETGVGEAFF.

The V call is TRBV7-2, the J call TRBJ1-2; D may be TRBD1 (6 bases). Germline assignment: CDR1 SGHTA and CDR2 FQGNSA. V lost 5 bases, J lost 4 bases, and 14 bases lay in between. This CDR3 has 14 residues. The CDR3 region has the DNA TGTGCCAGCAGCCCTCGGACAGACCTCTATGGCTACACCTTC. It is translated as CASSPRTDLYGYTF.

The CDR3 is CASSPRGSSGQTQYF. CDR3 sequence (DNA): TGTGCCAGCAGCCCGAGAGGGAGTAGCGGTCAGACCCAGTACTTC. This chain links TRBV27 with TRBJ2-5, with D perhaps TRBD2 (6 bases). The CDR3 runs to 15 residues. Germline V gene lookup returns CDR1 MNHEY and CDR2 SMNVEV (reference sequence). The germline V and J ends were trimmed by 6 bases and 6 bases, with 20 bases remaining between them.

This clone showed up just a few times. This CDR3 is CASSLLGGLMNTEAFF. The CDR3 DNA sequence: TGTGCCAGCAGTTTATTAGGAGGACTGATGAACACTGAAGCTTTCTTT. The genes are TRBV27 and TRBJ1-1; D remains unclear. Germline CDR1 and CDR2: MNHEY and SMNVEV (reference sequence). The germline V and J ends were trimmed by 1 base and 0 bases, with 12 bases remaining between them. This CDR3 is 16 amino acids long.

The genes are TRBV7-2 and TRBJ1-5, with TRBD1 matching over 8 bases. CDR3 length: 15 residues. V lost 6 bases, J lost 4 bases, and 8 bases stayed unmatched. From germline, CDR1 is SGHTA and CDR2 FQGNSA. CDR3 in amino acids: CASRRTGNGNQPQHF. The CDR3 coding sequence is TGTGCCAGCAGACGGACAGGGAATGGGAATCAGCCCCAGCATTTT.